The 20 T cell receptor beta chains below come from one sample, sequenced in a study of CD8+ T cells in alopecia areata. TCR sequencing used cDNA made by reverse transcription of extracted RNA. Repertoires were generated with immunoSEQ multiplex PCR, while TCRdb's copy carries only in-frame clones and drops some. The profile shows about 110,000 clones, roughly 64% of them singletons. Specimen: CD8+ T cells sorted from blood. These receptors were taken from a human donor in good health.

This chain joins TRBV4-1 and TRBJ1-1; no definite D call. This CDR3 has 15 amino acids. Germline V gene data show CDR1 as MGHRA and CDR2 as YSYEKL. V lost 0 bases and J lost 1, with 9 bases in between. The CDR3 sequence is CASSQDGRGNTEAFF. In DNA, the CDR3 is TGCGCCAGCAGCCAAGACGGGCGCGGGAACACTGAAGCTTTCTTT.

For this clone: One end of the junction does not line up with germline, which may come from a read error. This rearrangement joins TRBV7-7 to TRBJ2-2, with TRBD1 identical over 7 bases. This CDR3 has 17 residues. Germline-derived CDR1 and CDR2 are SSHAT and FNYEAQ (reference sequence). CDR3 protein: CASSPDPGTAKTGELFF. CDR3 nucleotide sequence: TGTGCTAGCAGCCCCGATCCGGGGACAGCAAAAACCGGGGAGCTGTTTTTT. Full variable domain (outside the CDR3, taken from reference TRBV7-7 and TRBJ2-2): GAGVSQSPRYKVTKRGQDVTLRCDPISSHATLYWYQQALGQGPEFLTYFNYEAQPDKSGLPSDRFSAERPEGSISTLTIQRTEQRDSAMYRCASSPDPGTAKTGELFFGEGSRLTVL.

V is TRBV7-9 and J is TRBJ2-1; D not certain. CDR3 length: 12 amino acids. V was cut by 1 base and J by 8 bases, with 6 bases left in between. Germline values: CDR1 SEHNR, CDR2 FQNEAQ (reference sequence). CDR3 region: CASSLVRYEQFF. Written as DNA, the CDR3 is TGTGCCAGCAGCTTAGTTCGGTATGAGCAGTTCTTC.

Only a few counts were recorded for this clone. The chain recombines TRBV29-1 with TRBJ1-1, with D possibly matching TRBD1 (5 bases). Germline values: CDR1 SQVTM, CDR2 ANQGSEA. The CDR3 loop spans 12 amino acids. The V end lost 0 bases, the J end lost 7 bases, and 9 bases lay between the germline ends. CDR3 region: CSVEDLQGEAFF. In DNA form, the CDR3 reads TGCAGCGTTGAAGATCTTCAGGGTGAAGCTTTCTTT.

The chain employs TRBV10-3 and TRBJ1-5, with 7 nucleotides matching TRBD1. CDR1 and CDR2 (germline): ENHRY, SYGVKD. The CDR3 runs to 14 residues. V dropped 6 bases and J dropped 3; count of bases not matched to a gene: 5. CDR3 in amino acids: CAISTGQFNQPQHF. DNA for the CDR3: TGTGCCATCAGCACGGGACAGTTCAATCAGCCCCAGCATTTT.

The rearrangement links TRBV7-6 to TRBJ2-5; TRBD1 aligns across 9 bases. The CDR3 is made up of 14 amino acids. With V trimmed by 5 bases and J by 5 bases, 6 bases remained unmatched. Per germline, CDR1 SGHVS and CDR2 FNYEAQ. In nucleotides, the CDR3 is TGTGCCAGCAGCAGGGACAGGGAATGGGAGACCCAGTACTTC. It yields the protein CASSRDREWETQYF.

This chain connects TRBV25-1 to TRBJ1-4, with D possibly TRBD1 on 6 matching bases. V was pared by 4 bases and J by 6 bases, with 18 bases between. The CDR3 is made up of 16 amino acids. Germline CDR1 and CDR2: MGHDK and SYGVNS. The CDR3 protein is CASSGPGQNLDEKLFF. CDR3 sequence (DNA): TGTGCCAGCAGTGGCCCCGGACAGAATCTTGATGAAAAACTGTTTTTT.

For the CDR3, the DNA is TGTGCCCACCAAGGGATCAGGGCCGAGCAGTACTTC. It is translated as CAHQGIRAEQYF. The chain has TRBV28 and TRBJ2-7; D may be TRBD1 (5 bases). There are 12 residues in the CDR3. Looked up from germline, CDR1 is MDHEN and CDR2 is SYDVKM. The germline V and J ends were trimmed by 11 bases and 6 bases, with 17 bases remaining between them.

This clone has just one count. This sequence joins TRBV5-6 and TRBJ2-1, with D perhaps assigned TRBD1 or TRBD2 (5 bases each). Germline V CDR1 and CDR2: SGHDT, YYEEEE. The CDR3 spans 14 residues. V was trimmed by 5 bases and J by 10 bases, leaving 19 bases between them. CDR3 protein: CASSYDDGTSEQFF. The CDR3 coding sequence is TGTGCCAGCAGTTACGATGACGGGACCTCGGAGCAGTTCTTC.

The chain couples TRBV29-1 to TRBJ2-2; possible D gene TRBD2, 6 bases. This CDR3 has 16 amino acids. The V and J ends lost 0 bases and 6 bases respectively, with 17 bases between them. The V gene's germline CDR1 is SQVTM and CDR2 ANQGSEA. The CDR3 DNA reads as TGCAGCGTTGAAGACTGGGCCGCGGGATCCCCCGGGGAGCTGTTTTTT. It is translated as CSVEDWAAGSPGELFF.

The chain employs TRBV19 and TRBJ2-7; possibly TRBD1 or TRBD2 for D (5 bases each). Germline loops: CDR1 LNHDA, CDR2 SQIVND (reference sequence). The V gene lost 5 bases and the J gene lost 2 bases, with 13 bases spanning the gap. The CDR3 covers 14 residues. The CDR3 region is CASSWGNGAYEQYF. CDR3 nucleotide sequence: TGTGCCAGTAGTTGGGGGAACGGGGCCTACGAGCAGTACTTC.

The chain's CDR3 is CASRTGIYNEQFF. CDR3 nucleotide sequence: TGTGCCAGCCGGACAGGAATCTACAATGAGCAGTTCTTC. The rearrangement links TRBV13 to TRBJ2-1; 7 nucleotides line up with TRBD1. The CDR3 runs to 13 residues. Germline lookup yields CDR1 PRHDT and CDR2 FYEKMQ (reference sequence). V was pared by 8 bases and J by 3 bases, with 4 bases of the junction left unmatched. The full variable domain, its missing parts supplied by reference TRBV13 and TRBJ2-1, is AAGVIQSPRHLIKEKRETATLKCYPIPRHDTVYWYQQGPGQDPQFLISFYEKMQSDKGSIPDRFSAQQFSDYHSELNMSSLELGDSALYFCASRTGIYNEQFFGPGTRLTVL.

This clone was picked up a small number of times. The chain has TRBV30 and TRBJ1-1; 7 bases are a match to TRBD1. Losses at the gene ends were 7 bases for V and 1 base for J; bases not matched to a gene: 3. CDR1 GTSNPN and CDR2 SVGIG come from the germline V gene (reference sequence). The CDR3 extends over 12 amino acids. As DNA, the CDR3 is TGTGCCTTGGGACAGAGGAACACTGAAGCTTTCTTT. Its translation is CALGQRNTEAFF.

This chain uses TRBV18 with TRBJ2-7; 11 bases align to TRBD2. This CDR3 spans 16 amino acids. With V trimmed by 3 bases and J by 0 bases, 4 bases remained unmatched. CDR1 is KGHSH, CDR2 LQKENI, per germline. CDR3 loop: CASSPGLAAGSYEQYF. CDR3 DNA: TGTGCCAGCTCACCGGGACTAGCGGCGGGCTCCTACGAGCAGTACTTC.

The V gene is TRBV5-6, the J gene TRBJ2-1, with D possibly TRBD1 on 5 matching bases. The germline CDR1 and CDR2 sequences are SGHDT and YYEEEE. Trimming took 3 bases from V and 7 from J, leaving 8 bases between them. CDR3 length: 12 residues. The CDR3 nucleotides read TGTGCCAGCAGCTGGCAGGGTAATGAGCAGTTCTTC. Amino acid sequence: CASSWQGNEQFF.

The chain employs TRBV19 and TRBJ1-2, with D possibly being TRBD1 (5 bases). The length of the CDR3 is 12 residues. Germline lookup yields CDR1 LNHDA and CDR2 SQIVND (reference sequence). Trimming took off 7 bases at V and 8 bases at J, with 14 bases between the two ends. CDR3 DNA sequence: TGTGCCAGTACCTCCGGGACCTCCGGCTACACCTTC. Translating it yields CASTSGTSGYTF. The whole variable domain, remainder taken from reference TRBV19 and TRBJ1-2, is DGGITQSPKYLFRKEGQNVTLSCEQNLNHDAMYWYRQDPGQGLRLIYYSQIVNDFQKGDIAEGYSVSREKKESFPLTVTSAQKNPTAFYLCASTSGTSGYTFGSGTRLTVV.

The chain is built from TRBV25-1 and TRBJ2-6; no reliable D call. Germline CDR1 MGHDK, CDR2 SYGVNS. Trimming took 3 bases from V and 4 from J, leaving 4 bases between them. The CDR3 extends over 13 amino acids. Here the CDR3 reads CASSDGGANVLTF. As DNA, the CDR3 is TGTGCCAGCAGTGATGGGGGGGCCAACGTCCTGACTTTC.

The V call is TRBV5-1, the J call TRBJ2-5, with D unclear. The CDR3 consists of 16 residues. With 3 bases removed from V and 5 bases from J, the gap between germline ends came to 20 bases. Germline CDR1 is SGHRS and CDR2 is YFSETQ. The DNA of the CDR3 is TGCGCCAGCAGCTCTGACCCTTTGGGTTCGCTGGAGACCCAGTACTTC. Its protein is CASSSDPLGSLETQYF.

This clone showed up just a few times. The chain employs TRBV7-9 and TRBJ1-1; D possibly corresponds to TRBD1 (6 bases). Deletions cut 4 bases from V and 4 bases from J, with 16 bases between. The CDR3 extends over 15 amino acids. Per the germline V gene, CDR1 is SEHNR and CDR2 is FQNEAQ (reference sequence). This CDR3 reads CASSSPGGAGTEAFF. For the CDR3, the DNA is TGTGCCAGCAGCTCGCCTGGGGGCGCCGGCACTGAAGCTTTCTTT.

V is TRBV11-2 and J is TRBJ2-5; 8 bases agree with TRBD1. The germline V gene encodes CDR1 SGHAT and CDR2 FQNNGV. This CDR3 is built from 14 residues. The V and J ends lost 3 bases and 2 bases, in that order; junction bases with no gene match: 2. The CDR3 spells CASSFGTGQETQYF. The CDR3 DNA follows: TGTGCCAGCAGCTTCGGGACAGGACAAGAGACCCAGTACTTC. Full variable domain (rest looked up from reference TRBV11-2 and TRBJ2-5): EAGVAQSPRYKIIEKRQSVAFWCNPISGHATLYWYQQILGQGPKLLIQFQNNGVVDDSQLPKDRFSAERLKGVDSTLKIQPAKLEDSAVYLCASSFGTGQETQYFGPGTRLLVL.